This T cell receptor (beta chain) was captured in a study of blood T cell repertoires in COVID-19 (dated by TCRdb to 2018 to 2020). With regard to the full study: Samples covering the acute and convalescent phases of COVID-19 were provided by collaborators in the United States, Italy and Spain. The prospective study material was composed of cDNA or gDNA derived from T cells, B-cell-depleted T cells, or PBMCs. The dataset comprised deeply sampled blood TCRbeta repertoires from subjects exposed to, actively infected with, or recovered from COVID-19. The repertoires were made available in a free public database intended to serve as a resource for research on the immune response to SARS-CoV-2. The samples were drawn from the first 160 participants of the ongoing ImmuneRACE study and from 1,254 subjects provided by 6 global collaborators. Nearly every sample came with metadata listing a de-identified subject ID, COVID-19 status, age in years and sex. HLA class I and class II types, where available, came from metadata supplied by the sample provider rather than from assay-based typing. The full study reports these points: How much clinical and demographic metadata was included differed by source and by participant, and the metadata was provided uncurated.

TCRbeta CDR3 regions were amplified from genomic DNA using the immunoSEQ Assay, a bias-controlled multiplex PCR. The authors' analysis ran thus. Within the assay, amplification of reference gene primers was used to estimate how many nucleated cells each sample contained. To quantify the absolute abundance of each unique TCRbeta CDR3 rearrangement, sequence reads were collapsed and filtered. For each sample, productive Simpson clonality was calculated as the square root of Simpson's diversity index across productive rearrangements. Drawn from immuneACCESS, this table holds only the in-frame rearrangements with V and J called that TCRdb kept. Clones are partly lost; checked studies trace under half to an unresolved V gene and leave the rest unexplained. The V and J calls and clone size come from that table; D and trimming were worked out from the DNA. The sample has around 160,000 clones on record, about four fifths of them singletons. The biggest ten clones account for 8% to 9% of the sample.

Remarks on this clone: This clone's antigen is unknown. No qualities accompany the bases; no much larger clone lies one base away.

Each collaborating institution followed its own protocols to collect whole blood in K2EDTA tubes. For TCRbeta analysis, collaborator samples were shipped as frozen whole blood, as isolated PBMCs, or as DNA extracted from either sample type. Source material: peripheral blood. This sequence originates from a human donor with acute or convalescent COVID-19. The donor label of this sample is uncertain.

The CDR3 in this case is CAISEGAANYGYTF. The nucleotide sequence reads TGTGCCATCAGTGAAGGGGCAGCTAACTATGGCTACACCTTC. The sequence is built from TRBV10-3 and TRBJ1-2; perhaps TRBD1 is the D gene, with 5 bases matching. The germline V gene provides CDR1 ENHRY and CDR2 SYGVKD. V is cut by 3 bases and J by 0 bases, and the space between the germline ends is 8 bases. Including the terminal cysteine and phenylalanine, the CDR3 comprises 14 residues. The CDR3 DNA has 42 bases and is translated from base 1.